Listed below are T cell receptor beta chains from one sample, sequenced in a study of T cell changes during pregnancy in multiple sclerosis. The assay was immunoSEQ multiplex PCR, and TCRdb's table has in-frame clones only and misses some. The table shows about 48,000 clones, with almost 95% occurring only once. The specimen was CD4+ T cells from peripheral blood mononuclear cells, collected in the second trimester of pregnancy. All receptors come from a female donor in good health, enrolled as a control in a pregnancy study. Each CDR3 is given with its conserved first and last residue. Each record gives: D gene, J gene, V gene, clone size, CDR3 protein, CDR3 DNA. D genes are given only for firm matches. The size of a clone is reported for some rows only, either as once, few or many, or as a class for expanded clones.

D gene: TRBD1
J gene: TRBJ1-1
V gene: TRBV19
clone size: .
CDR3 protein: CALQGQGTEAFF
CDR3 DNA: TGTGCCTTACAAGGACAGGGTACTGAAGCTTTCTTT

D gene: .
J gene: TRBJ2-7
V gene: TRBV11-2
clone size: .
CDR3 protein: CASSLRVDEQYF
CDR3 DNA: TGTGCCAGCAGCTTACGGGTCGACGAGCAGTACTTC

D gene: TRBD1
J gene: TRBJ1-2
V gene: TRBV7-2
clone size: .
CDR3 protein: CASSTDRGPYGYTF
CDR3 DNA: TGTGCCAGCAGCACCGACAGGGGCCCCTATGGCTACACCTTC

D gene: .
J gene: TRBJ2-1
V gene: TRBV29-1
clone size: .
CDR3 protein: CSVEIVEQFF
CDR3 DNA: TGCAGCGTTGAAATCGTTGAGCAGTTCTTC

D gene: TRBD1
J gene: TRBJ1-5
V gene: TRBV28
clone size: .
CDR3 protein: CASSPLDRGRVKSNQPQHF
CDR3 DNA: TGTGCCAGCAGTCCCTTGGACAGGGGAAGAGTAAAAAGCAATCAGCCCCAGCATTTT

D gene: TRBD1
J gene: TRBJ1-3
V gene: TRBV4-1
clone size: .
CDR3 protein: CASSQDGGQGQGNTIYF
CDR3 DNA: TGCGCCAGCAGCCAAGATGGCGGACAGGGCCAGGGAAACACCATATATTTT

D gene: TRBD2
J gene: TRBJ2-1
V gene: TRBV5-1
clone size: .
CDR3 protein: CASSFSGVYNEQFF
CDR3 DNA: TGCGCCAGCAGCTTTAGCGGGGTGTACAATGAGCAGTTCTTC

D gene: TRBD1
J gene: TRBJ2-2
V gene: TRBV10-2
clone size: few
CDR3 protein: CASRQGARGTGELFF
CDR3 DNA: TGCGCCAGCAGGCAGGGGGCGCGAGGCACCGGGGAGCTGTTTTTT

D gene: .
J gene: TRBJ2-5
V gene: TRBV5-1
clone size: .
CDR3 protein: CASNSVGGETQYF
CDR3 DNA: TGCGCCAGCAACTCAGTCGGGGGAGAGACCCAGTACTTC

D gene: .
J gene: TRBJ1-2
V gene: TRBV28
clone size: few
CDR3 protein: CASSLRDYGYTF
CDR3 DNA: TGTGCCAGCAGTTTACGGGACTATGGCTACACCTTC

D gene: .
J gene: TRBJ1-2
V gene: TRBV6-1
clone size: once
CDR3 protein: CATETGYGYTF
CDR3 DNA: TGTGCCACGGAGACAGGCTATGGCTACACCTTC

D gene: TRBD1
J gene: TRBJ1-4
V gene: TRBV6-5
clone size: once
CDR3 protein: CASRKAGGGEKLFF
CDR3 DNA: TGTGCCAGCAGGAAGGCAGGGGGAGGTGAAAAACTGTTTTTT

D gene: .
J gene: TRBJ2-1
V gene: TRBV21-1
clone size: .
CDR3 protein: CASSRILGGMLF
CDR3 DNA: TGTGCCAGCAGCAGAATCTTAGGGGGAATGCTCTTC

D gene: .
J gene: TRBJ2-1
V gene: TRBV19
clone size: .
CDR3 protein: CASSIREWREQFF
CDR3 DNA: TGTGCCAGTAGTATACGAGAGTGGAGGGAGCAGTTCTTC

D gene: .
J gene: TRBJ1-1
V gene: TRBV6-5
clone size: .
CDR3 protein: CASTHLQGNTEAFF
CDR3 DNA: TGTGCCAGCACCCATCTACAGGGTAACACTGAAGCTTTCTTT